These T cell receptor beta chains were read from a single sample in a study of blood T cell repertoires in COVID-19. Assay used: immunoSEQ multiplex PCR; TCRdb lists only in-frame clones, some missing. The data contain 300,000 to 450,000 clones, roughly 90% of them singletons. The material sequenced was PBMCs or T cells enriched from blood (not recorded which). The receptors originated from a woman in her twenties or thirties who had been exposed to COVID-19. Each CDR3 is given with its conserved first and last residue. The order of the fields is clone size, V gene, J gene, D gene, CDR3 DNA, CDR3 protein. A D gene is named only where the DNA matches it firmly. Size tells how often a clone was seen (once, few, many) or the class of an expanded clone, and some rows leave it out.

size: NA; V: TRBV28; J: TRBJ1-2; D: TRBD1; DNA: TGTGCCAGCAGTTACGGGACAGCTAACTATGGCTACACCTTC; CDR3: CASSYGTANYGYTF
size: NA; V: TRBV29-1; J: TRBJ2-2; D: TRBD1; DNA: TGCAGCGTTGGACAGGGGGCCCTCATGAGAACCGGGGAGCTGTTTTTT; CDR3: CSVGQGALMRTGELFF
size: NA; V: TRBV15; J: TRBJ2-5; D: TRBD2; DNA: TGTGCCACCAGCAGAGATGGAACTAGCTGGGGGGGGGAGACCCAGTACTTC; CDR3: CATSRDGTSWGGETQYF
size: NA; V: TRBV18; J: TRBJ2-5; D: NA; DNA: TGTGCCAGCTCACTCCCAGGGGCGCGGGAGACCCAGTACTTC; CDR3: CASSLPGARETQYF
size: NA; V: TRBV5-1; J: TRBJ2-5; D: NA; DNA: TGCGCCAGCAGCACAGGGTACGGGGAGACCCAGTACTTC; CDR3: CASSTGYGETQYF
size: NA; V: TRBV9; J: TRBJ1-1; D: TRBD1; DNA: TGTGCCAGCAGCCCTAGCGGGACAGGGGCTGAAGCTTTCTTT; CDR3: CASSPSGTGAEAFF
size: NA; V: TRBV11-2; J: TRBJ1-1; D: TRBD1; DNA: TGTGCCAGCAGCTTAACCCGGACAGGGTACGAGAACACTGAAGCTTTCTTT; CDR3: CASSLTRTGYENTEAFF
size: NA; V: TRBV25-1; J: TRBJ2-7; D: NA; DNA: TGTGCCAGCATCAGGGGCTACGAGCAGTACTTC; CDR3: CASIRGYEQYF
size: NA; V: TRBV4-2; J: TRBJ2-1; D: NA; DNA: TGTGCCAGCAGCCAAGGGTCGAGCGGTTTAGAGCAGTTCTTC; CDR3: CASSQGSSGLEQFF
size: NA; V: TRBV7-3; J: TRBJ1-4; D: TRBD1; DNA: TGTGCCAGCAGCCCAACCGGACAGGGTGGTGAAAAACTGTTTTTT; CDR3: CASSPTGQGGEKLFF
size: once; V: TRBV5-1; J: TRBJ1-3; D: TRBD1; DNA: TGCGCCAGCAGCTTGGGGCAGGGGGCTTCTGGAAACACCATATATTTT; CDR3: CASSLGQGASGNTIYF
size: NA; V: TRBV29-1; J: TRBJ2-5; D: NA; DNA: TGCAGCGTTATGCCCGGGATTCAAGAGACCCAGTACTTC; CDR3: CSVMPGIQETQYF
size: NA; V: TRBV5-1; J: TRBJ1-6; D: TRBD1; DNA: TGCGCCAGCAGCGACCCGGGACAGGGGGATAATTCACCCCTCCACTTT; CDR3: CASSDPGQGDNSPLHF
size: NA; V: TRBV5-8; J: TRBJ2-1; D: NA; DNA: TGTGCCAGCAGCTCCACTAGCCGGGTTACCTACAATGAGCAGTTCTTC; CDR3: CASSSTSRVTYNEQFF
size: NA; V: TRBV2; J: TRBJ1-1; D: TRBD1; DNA: TGTGCCAGCAGCGCTGACAGGGCTACCACTGAAGCTTTCTTT; CDR3: CASSADRATTEAFF
size: NA; V: TRBV5-1; J: TRBJ1-5; D: NA; DNA: TGCGCCAGCAGCTTAGGACATGAGGGCAATCAGCCCCAGCATTTT; CDR3: CASSLGHEGNQPQHF
size: few; V: TRBV5-1; J: TRBJ1-3; D: TRBD1; DNA: TGCGCCAGCAGCCTAGGGACAGAGGGAAACACCATATATTTT; CDR3: CASSLGTEGNTIYF
size: NA; V: TRBV27; J: TRBJ2-1; D: NA; DNA: TGTGCCAGCAGTTTTACGGCGGTTTCCTACAATGAGCAGTTCTTC; CDR3: CASSFTAVSYNEQFF
size: NA; V: TRBV24-1; J: TRBJ2-3; D: TRBD1; DNA: TGTGCCACCAGTGAACCTCGACAGGGAAGTATGGCAGATACGCAGTATTTT; CDR3: CATSEPRQGSMADTQYF
size: NA; V: TRBV5-8; J: TRBJ2-1; D: TRBD2; DNA: TGTGCCAGCAGCTTGGGGCTAGCGGGACGGGTTGAGCAGTTCTTC; CDR3: CASSLGLAGRVEQFF
size: NA; V: TRBV5-8; J: TRBJ2-1; D: NA; DNA: TGTGCCAGCAGCTTTTACCGCAGAAGTGAGCAGTTCTTC; CDR3: CASSFYRRSEQFF
size: once; V: TRBV7-3; J: TRBJ2-2; D: NA; DNA: TGTGCCAGCAGTTATAGCGGCTCGAACACCGGGGAGCTGTTTTTT; CDR3: CASSYSGSNTGELFF
size: NA; V: TRBV11-2; J: TRBJ2-5; D: NA; DNA: TGTGCCAGCAGGTCGCCGGGACGGGACAAAGAGACCCAGTACTTC; CDR3: CASRSPGRDKETQYF
size: NA; V: TRBV9; J: TRBJ1-2; D: TRBD1; DNA: TGTGCCAGCAGCGTAGTAGGAGGGGGCGAAGGGGCAGGGGACTATGGCTACACCTTC; CDR3: CASSVVGGGEGAGDYGYTF
size: NA; V: TRBV5-1; J: TRBJ2-5; D: NA; DNA: TGCGCCAGCAGCTTGGCCGGGTCCCCGCAGAGCCAGTACTTC; CDR3: CASSLAGSPQSQYF
size: once; V: TRBV27; J: TRBJ1-6; D: NA; DNA: TGTGCCAGCAGTTTAGTCGGGGTAACTTCACCCCTCCACTTT; CDR3: CASSLVGVTSPLHF
size: NA; V: TRBV11-3; J: TRBJ1-2; D: NA; DNA: TGTGCCAGCAGCTCATTCAGGGGCGGCGGCTACACCTTC; CDR3: CASSSFRGGGYTF
size: NA; V: TRBV7-9; J: TRBJ1-2; D: NA; DNA: TGTGCCAGCAGCGGCGAATCGGGGGGTCGCTACACCTTC; CDR3: CASSGESGGRYTF
size: NA; V: TRBV6-2/TRBV6-3; J: TRBJ2-4; D: NA; DNA: TGTGCCAGCAGTCCCTACGTAGCCAAAAACATTCAGTACTTC; CDR3: CASSPYVAKNIQYF
size: NA; V: TRBV28; J: TRBJ2-1; D: NA; DNA: TGTGCCAGCAGTTCGTACAATGAGCAGTTCTTC; CDR3: CASSSYNEQFF
size: NA; V: TRBV24-1; J: TRBJ2-1; D: NA; DNA: TGTGCCACCAGTGATGGCCTCTACAATGAGCAGTTCTTC; CDR3: CATSDGLYNEQFF
size: once; V: TRBV5-1; J: TRBJ2-7; D: NA; DNA: TGCGCCAGCAGCCTATTAGAGGACGAGCAGTACTTC; CDR3: CASSLLEDEQYF
size: NA; V: TRBV7-9; J: TRBJ2-5; D: TRBD1; DNA: TGTGCCAGCAGCCAGACAGGGCGTTTTATGGAGACCCAGTACTTC; CDR3: CASSQTGRFMETQYF
size: once; V: TRBV7-6; J: TRBJ2-7; D: TRBD2; DNA: TGTGCCAGCAGGCCCACCGGGACTAGTTTTGACGAGCAGTACTTC; CDR3: CASRPTGTSFDEQYF
size: NA; V: TRBV28; J: TRBJ2-2; D: TRBD2; DNA: TGTGCCAGCAGTTTATTCCCAATAGCGGGAGGGGACACCGGGGAGCTGTTTTTT; CDR3: CASSLFPIAGGDTGELFF
size: NA; V: TRBV30; J: TRBJ1-1; D: NA; DNA: TGTGCCTGCGCCAGGATGAACACTGAAGCTTTCTTT; CDR3: CACARMNTEAFF
size: NA; V: TRBV9; J: TRBJ1-1; D: NA; DNA: TGTGCCAGCAGCGTCGCCCCAACCAGTGAAGCTTTCTTT; CDR3: CASSVAPTSEAFF
size: NA; V: TRBV2; J: TRBJ2-3; D: NA; DNA: TGTGCCAGCAGTGAGGAGGGCGCAGATACGCAGTATTTT; CDR3: CASSEEGADTQYF
size: few; V: TRBV5-1; J: TRBJ2-2; D: NA; DNA: TGCGCCAGCGGACCCAGGGCAGCTACCGGGGAGCTGTTTTTT; CDR3: CASGPRAATGELFF
size: NA; V: TRBV2; J: TRBJ1-2; D: TRBD1; DNA: TGTGCCAGCAGTGGAGGACAGGGGGCCTATGGCTACACCTTC; CDR3: CASSGGQGAYGYTF
size: NA; V: TRBV6-5; J: TRBJ1-1; D: NA; DNA: TGTGCCAGCAGGGTGAGGGGGTTGAACACTGAAGCTTTCTTT; CDR3: CASRVRGLNTEAFF
size: NA; V: TRBV6-5; J: TRBJ2-1; D: TRBD2; DNA: TGTGCCAGCAGTTATCTAGCGGGAGGGGGTGAGCAGTTCTTC; CDR3: CASSYLAGGGEQFF
size: NA; V: TRBV7-8; J: TRBJ1-6; D: TRBD1; DNA: TGTGCCAGCAGTCGGGACAGAAGCCGTAGCGGTAATTCACCCCTCCACTTT; CDR3: CASSRDRSRSGNSPLHF
size: NA; V: TRBV28; J: TRBJ2-1; D: TRBD2; DNA: TGTGCCAGCAGAGGACTAGCGGGAAAAGGGGAAGACAATGAGCAGTTCTTC; CDR3: CASRGLAGKGEDNEQFF
size: few; V: TRBV7-3; J: TRBJ1-2; D: NA; DNA: TGTGCCAGCAGCTTAAATGCAGGGGACTATGGCTACACCTTC; CDR3: CASSLNAGDYGYTF